Following are 29 T cell receptor beta chains from one sample sequenced in a study of OX40 agonist ivuxolimab in advanced cancers. Generated by immunoSEQ multiplex PCR, the TCRdb table keeps only in-frame clones and is missing some. This table holds some 17,000 clones, about 89% found once. This sample comprised CD4+ or CD8+ T cells sorted from blood, obtained in a trial of the OX40 agonist ivuxolimab. The receptors shown here come from an adult with an advanced solid tumor such as melanoma, head and neck, liver or kidney cancer.

This rearrangement joins TRBV19 to TRBJ1-1; unclear D gene. V was trimmed by 0 bases and J by 6 bases, leaving 8 bases between them. Germline V gene sequence: CDR1 LNHDA, CDR2 SQIVND (reference sequence). This CDR3 contains 13 residues. CDR3: CASSIERAAEAFF. The CDR3, as DNA: TGTGCCAGTAGTATAGAGAGGGCCGCTGAAGCTTTCTTT.

The chain joins TRBV5-4 to TRBJ1-2; D gene unclear. Between the trimmed V and J ends, which lost 5 bases and 0 bases, there was a span of 11 bases. Looked up from germline, CDR1 is SGHNT and CDR2 is YYREEE (reference sequence). CDR3 length equals 14 residues. CDR3 amino acids: CASRKGPANYGYTF. The CDR3 coding sequence is TGTGCCAGCAGGAAGGGCCCAGCTAACTATGGCTACACCTTC. Together with reference TRBV5-4 and TRBJ1-2, the CDR3 gives the full variable domain: ETGVTQSPTHLIKTRGQQVTLRCSSQSGHNTVSWYQQALGQGPQFIFQYYREEENGRGNFPPRFSGLQFPNYSSELNVNALELDDSALYLCASRKGPANYGYTFGSGTRLTVV.

This chain links TRBV11-1 with TRBJ2-7; a weak D match, TRBD1 (6 bases). Germline loops: CDR1 SGHAT, CDR2 FQDESV (reference sequence). V lost 4 bases to trimming and J lost 2 bases, with 9 bases between them. The CDR3 extends over 13 amino acids. CDR3 protein: CASSWNRAYEQYF. In DNA, the CDR3 is TGTGCCAGCAGCTGGAACAGGGCCTACGAGCAGTACTTC.

The chain uses TRBV9 and TRBJ2-3; D gene ambiguous. Germline CDR1 is SGDLS and CDR2 is YYNGEE. V was trimmed by 3 bases and J by 2 bases, leaving 4 bases between them. The CDR3 is 12 amino acids. In DNA, the CDR3 is TGTGCCAGCAGCGCACCCACAGATACGCAGTATTTT. Residues: CASSAPTDTQYF.

This clone appeared a few times. This chain connects TRBV21-1 to TRBJ2-3. TRBV21-1 counts as a pseudogene. This CDR3 has 16 residues. The CDR3 DNA follows: TGTGCCAGCAGCAAAGCTAAGGTTTGCCCCATAAATACGCAGTATTTT. It yields the protein CASSKAKVCPINTQYF.

V usage is TRBV30 and J usage is TRBJ1-1; D unresolved. CDR3 length: 12 residues. Germline V gene data show CDR1 as GTSNPN and CDR2 as SVGIG (reference sequence). V lost 1 base to trimming and J lost 4 bases, with 7 bases between them. The CDR3 sequence: CAWSGYFTEAFF. CDR3 nucleotide sequence: TGTGCCTGGAGTGGCTATTTCACTGAAGCTTTCTTT.

The chain is built from TRBV5-8 and TRBJ2-7, with D perhaps TRBD1 (6 bases). The CDR3 contains 13 residues. Per germline, CDR1 SGHTS and CDR2 YDEGEE. V gave up 1 base and J gave up 6 bases, with 11 bases separating them. Written as DNA, the CDR3 is TGTGCCAGCAGCTTGAACAGGGTACGCGAGCAGTACTTC. The encoded protein is CASSLNRVREQYF.

This sequence joins TRBV27 and TRBJ1-5; D uncertain. Germline V gene data show CDR1 as MNHEY and CDR2 as SMNVEV (reference sequence). V lost 5 bases to trimming and J lost 9 bases, with 14 bases between them. The CDR3 consists of 13 residues. The CDR3 DNA sequence: TGTGCCAGCAGTCTAAGCACCCAAAGGCCCCAGCATTTT. As protein: CASSLSTQRPQHF.

CDR3 residues: CASSHTLGADTQYF. As DNA, the CDR3 is TGCGCCAGCAGCCATACCCTAGGCGCAGATACGCAGTATTTT. V is TRBV4-3 and J is TRBJ2-3; D is undetermined. Germline assignment: CDR1 LGHNA and CDR2 YSLEER. The V and J ends lost 3 bases and 4 bases respectively, with 11 bases between them. CDR3 size: 14 residues.

The chain is built from TRBV6-1 and TRBJ2-5, with D tentatively TRBD1 (5 bases). The germline V gene has CDR1 MNHNS and CDR2 SASEGT. V shed 6 bases and J shed 2 bases, with 16 bases lying between them. There are 15 residues in the CDR3. The DNA of the CDR3 is TGTGCCAGCAGCGAGGACATCAGCCCGCAAGAGACCCAGTACTTC. Translation: CASSEDISPQETQYF.

This chain uses TRBV7-3 with TRBJ1-3; D remains ambiguous. The V end was cut by 5 bases, the J end by 0 bases, with 17 bases between. The germline V gene encodes CDR1 SGHTA and CDR2 FQGTGA. The CDR3 consists of 17 residues. The CDR3 region is CASSPRARNYSGNTIYF. The CDR3 DNA reads TGTGCCAGCAGCCCCCGGGCGAGGAACTACTCTGGAAACACCATATATTTT.

This clone was seen only a few times. This chain connects TRBV9 to TRBJ2-2; the D is unclear. The CDR3 is 18 residues long. V dropped 4 bases and J dropped 0 bases, with 19 bases sitting between them. The germline V gene encodes CDR1 SGDLS and CDR2 YYNGEE. The CDR3 region has the DNA TGTGCCAGCAGCTCGAGTCGTGCCCTGAACGCGAACACCGGGGAGCTGTTTTTT. Translating it yields CASSSSRALNANTGELFF.

This clone appeared once. V is TRBV19 and J is TRBJ1-5; D is possibly TRBD1 (5 bases). CDR1 is LNHDA, CDR2 SQIVND, per germline (reference sequence). This CDR3 has 15 amino acids. V was clipped by 7 bases and J by 0 bases, with 13 bases between them. CDR3 protein: CASTLGGGSNQPQHF. DNA of the CDR3: TGTGCCAGTACCCTGGGGGGTGGTAGCAATCAGCCCCAGCATTTT. The full variable domain, rest sourced from reference TRBV19 and TRBJ1-5, is DGGITQSPKYLFRKEGQNVTLSCEQNLNHDAMYWYRQDPGQGLRLIYYSQIVNDFQKGDIAEGYSVSREKKESFPLTVTSAQKNPTAFYLCASTLGGGSNQPQHFGDGTRLSIL.

The rearrangement joins TRBV29-1 to TRBJ2-1; D remains unclear. The CDR3 runs 11 residues. Germline V gives CDR1 SQVTM, CDR2 ANQGSEA. The V end was cut by 4 bases, the J end by 4 bases, with 5 bases between. The CDR3 here is CSVVSYNEQFF. In DNA, the CDR3 is TGCAGCGTTGTCAGTTACAATGAGCAGTTCTTC.

The V gene is TRBV29-1, the J gene TRBJ1-2; D ambiguous. The CDR3 runs to 10 residues. V was shortened by 7 bases and J by 4 bases, with 7 bases between the two germline ends. The germline gives CDR1 SQVTM, CDR2 ANQGSEA. The CDR3 DNA follows: TGCAGCGCGGATGGCTATGGCTACACCTTC. It codes for CSADGYGYTF.

The chain combines TRBV9 with TRBJ1-2; D not certain. The ends were cut back, 1 base at V and 8 bases at J, with 15 bases in the middle. The V gene's germline CDR1 is SGDLS and CDR2 YYNGEE. The CDR3 is 14 amino acids. In DNA, the CDR3 is TGTGCCAGCAGCGTAAGTCTCGTGGACGGGGGCTACACCTTC. It encodes CASSVSLVDGGYTF.

The chain has TRBV19 and TRBJ2-2; no clear D gene. Germline-derived CDR1 and CDR2 are LNHDA and SQIVND (reference sequence). V was clipped by 5 bases and J by 2 bases, with 9 bases between them. The CDR3 is 14 residues long. The CDR3 DNA follows: TGTGCCAGTAGTGGCCACATAAACACCGGGGAGCTGTTTTTT. Protein: CASSGHINTGELFF.

The table lists this clone with a count of one. V gene TRBV7-2 combines with J gene TRBJ1-1, with 7 bases lining up with TRBD1. The CDR3 is 16 residues long. Unmatched junction bases numbered 11, after V lost 0 bases and J lost 7 bases. Germline V lookup: CDR1 SGHTA, CDR2 FQGNSA. As DNA, the CDR3 is TGTGCCAGCAGCTTAGCTAACATAGGGACAGCTTATGAAGCTTTCTTT. It codes for CASSLANIGTAYEAFF.

The chain is built from TRBV4-3 and TRBJ2-5, with 13 bases identical to TRBD2. J gave up 4 bases and V 4 bases, and 12 bases lay outside the gene matches. This CDR3 is built from 18 residues. CDR1 LGHNA and CDR2 YSLEER come from the germline V gene. CDR3 amino acids: CASSPGPTSGGTRETQYF. The CDR3 coding sequence is TGCGCCAGCAGCCCAGGCCCGACTAGCGGGGGGACTAGAGAGACCCAGTACTTC.

The genes are TRBV12-2 and TRBJ2-1; TRBD2, the table's D call, was not compared with the DNA. TRBV12-2 is shown as a pseudogene. There are 15 residues in the CDR3. CDR3 sequence reads: CASRLYVREHNEQFF. The CDR3 DNA reads TGTGCAAGTCGCTTATATGTAAGGGAGCACAATGAGCAGTTCTTC.

The chain uses TRBV4-3 and TRBJ1-1; D remains unclear. With 0 bases removed from V and 8 bases from J, the gap between germline ends came to 13 bases. Germline values: CDR1 LGHNA, CDR2 YSLEER. This CDR3 has 14 amino acids. CDR3: CASSQEGGHLEAFF. CDR3 DNA sequence: TGCGCCAGCAGCCAAGAGGGCGGGCATCTCGAAGCTTTCTTT.

The table lists this clone with a count of one. The chain employs TRBV15 and TRBJ2-5; D might be TRBD2 (5 bases). The CDR3 runs 14 residues. V was trimmed by 1 base and J by 4 bases, leaving 10 bases between them. Germline lookup yields CDR1 LNHNV and CDR2 YYDKDF (reference sequence). CDR3 DNA: TGTGCCACCAGCAGAGTTCGGGGTGGAGAGACCCAGTACTTC. Translated: CATSRVRGGETQYF.

In regard to this clone: Other DNA sequences in this specimen translate into the identical CDR3. This chain joins TRBV20-1 and TRBJ2-3; D is uncertain. CDR3 size: 10 residues. Trimming took 3 bases from V and 4 from J, leaving 2 bases between them. Per the germline V gene, CDR1 is DFQATT and CDR2 is SNEGSKA (reference sequence). The CDR3 nucleotides read TGCAGTGCTAGTCCAGATACGCAGTATTTT. This sequence encodes CSASPDTQYF.

The chain couples TRBV5-5 to TRBJ1-4; TRBD1 matches 9 bases. The CDR3 totals 17 residues. The V gene's germline CDR1 is SGHKS and CDR2 YYEKEE (reference sequence). V trimming: 4 bases; J trimming: 8 bases; junction bases outside the gene matches: 15. The chain's CDR3 is CASSTTLAGQGVEKLFF. The CDR3 DNA sequence: TGTGCCAGCAGCACCACCCTGGCGGGACAGGGCGTGGAAAAACTGTTTTTT.

V usage is TRBV5-6 and J usage is TRBJ2-2; the D gene could be TRBD1 or TRBD2 (5 bases each). The V end lost 7 bases, the J end lost 5 bases, and 6 bases lay between the germline ends. Germline V gene data show CDR1 as SGHDT and CDR2 as YYEEEE. CDR3 length: 11 residues. This CDR3 reads CASGGTGELFF. Here the CDR3 DNA reads TGTGCCAGCGGGGGAACCGGGGAGCTGTTTTTT.

Concerning this clone itself: The junction does not match germline at one end; this may be a read error. J is TRBJ2-7 and V is TRBV27; D might be TRBD1 (6 bases). There are 14 residues in the CDR3. CDR1 is MNHEY and CDR2 is SMNVEV in the germline V gene (reference sequence). CDR3 region: CVSSSTGPSYEQYF. In nucleotides, the CDR3 is TGTGTCAGCAGTTCTACAGGGCCCTCCTACGAGCAGTACTTC.

V usage is TRBV14 and J usage is TRBJ2-1, with 8 bases lining up with TRBD2. The trim removed 1 base at V and 2 bases at J, leaving 4 bases unmatched. This CDR3 is 16 amino acids long. Germline V gives CDR1 SGHDN, CDR2 FVKESK. The chain's CDR3 is CASSQVAGGAYNEQFF. The CDR3 DNA reads as TGTGCCAGCAGCCAAGTTGCGGGAGGTGCCTACAATGAGCAGTTCTTC. Complete variable domain (other parts from reference TRBV14 and TRBJ2-1): EAGVTQFPSHSVIEKGQTVTLRCDPISGHDNLYWYRRVMGKEIKFLLHFVKESKQDESGMPNNRFLAERTGGTYSTLKVQPAELEDSGVYFCASSQVAGGAYNEQFFGPGTRLTVL.

This clone has only one observation. The chain combines TRBV5-6 with TRBJ2-7, with TRBD2 matching 9 bases. V dropped 4 bases and J dropped 5; count of bases not matched to a gene: 13. CDR1 and CDR2 from the germline V gene are SGHDT and YYEEEE. There are 16 residues in the CDR3. CDR3 sequence reads: CASSPGAGTSKHEQYF. The CDR3 DNA sequence: TGTGCCAGCAGCCCCGGGGCCGGGACTAGCAAACACGAGCAGTACTTC.

This clone was picked up a small number of times. The chain combines TRBV6-1 with TRBJ2-7; TRBD2 matches 11 bases. This CDR3 has 15 residues. Germline V lookup: CDR1 MNHNS, CDR2 SASEGT. J gave up 4 bases and V 1 base, and 3 bases lay outside the gene matches. CDR3 sequence reads: CASSEETSGSYEQYF. DNA for the CDR3: TGTGCCAGCAGTGAAGAAACTAGCGGGAGTTACGAGCAGTACTTC.